The 28 T cell receptor beta chains presented below share a single source sample, sequenced in a study of shared clonotypes between healthy human individuals. CD8 cells regarded as naive lacked CD45RO, were positively chosen for CCR7, and omitted terminally differentiated effector memory CD45RA+ cells. Method: immunoSEQ multiplex PCR; TCRdb's copy keeps in-frame clones and lacks some. This sample has roughly 890,000 clones, with around 92% found just once. The sample was naive CD8+ T cells sorted from blood. Source of these receptors: a man aged 30 to 39 in good health.

Notes on this clone: The identical CDR3 is also encoded by other nucleotide sequences in the sample. The J gene is TRBJ2-7, the V gene TRBV27; D ambiguous. Trimming cost V 4 bases and J 3 bases, with 4 bases left between them. This CDR3 has 11 residues. Germline CDR1 and CDR2: MNHEY and SMNVEV (reference sequence). This CDR3 is CASSSDYEQYF. The CDR3 DNA sequence: TGTGCCAGCAGTTCGGACTACGAGCAGTACTTC.

This chain connects TRBV5-4 to TRBJ1-2, with D perhaps TRBD1 (5 bases). This CDR3 spans 11 amino acids. Trimming shortened V by 2 bases and J by 8 bases, and 7 bases separated the two germline ends. Germline V CDR1 and CDR2: SGHNT, YYREEE (reference sequence). The CDR3 reads CASSFGDGYTF. DNA for the CDR3: TGTGCCAGCAGCTTTGGGGACGGCTACACCTTC. Supplemented by reference TRBV5-4 and TRBJ1-2, the full variable domain reads ETGVTQSPTHLIKTRGQQVTLRCSSQSGHNTVSWYQQALGQGPQFIFQYYREEENGRGNFPPRFSGLQFPNYSSELNVNALELDDSALYLCASSFGDGYTFGSGTRLTVV.

This chain uses TRBV27 with TRBJ2-2; 12 bases map to TRBD2. CDR1 is MNHEY and CDR2 is SMNVEV in the germline V gene (reference sequence). CDR3 size: 18 residues. J lost 2 bases, V lost 4 bases, and 8 bases had no gene match. CDR3 loop: CASSSSLAGGPNTGELFF. CDR3 sequence (DNA): TGTGCCAGCAGTTCCTCACTAGCGGGAGGACCAAACACCGGGGAGCTGTTTTTT.

This clone has a handful of counts. The chain joins TRBV20-1 to TRBJ2-7; no reliable D call. V was shortened by 7 bases and J by 3 bases, with 10 bases between the two germline ends. This CDR3 contains 11 residues. Per germline, CDR1 DFQATT and CDR2 SNEGSKA (reference sequence). CDR3 in DNA: TGCAGTGGTAACCTGGGCTACGAGCAGTACTTC. Its translation: CSGNLGYEQYF.

This clone was picked up one time. A single base is all that separates this from a far larger clone, so a read error is likely. Other DNA sequences within the sample encode an identical CDR3. The rearrangement joins TRBV11-2 to TRBJ2-7; D is possibly TRBD2 (5 bases). The CDR3 extends over 11 amino acids. CDR1 and CDR2 from the germline V gene are SGHAT and FQNNGV. The V and J ends lost 5 bases and 3 bases respectively, with 5 bases between them. The CDR3 bases are TGTGCCAGCAGCGACTACTACGAGCAGTACTTC. Translating gives CASSDYYEQYF.

About this clone: Other DNA sequences from this sample encode an identical CDR3 as well. J is TRBJ2-6 and V is TRBV4-2; no firm D call. V lost 0 bases, J lost 0 bases, and 3 bases lay in between. The CDR3 extends over 15 amino acids. The germline V gene encodes CDR1 LGHNA and CDR2 YNFKEQ. CDR3 sequence reads: CASSQDSSGANVLTF. Here the CDR3 DNA reads TGTGCCAGCAGCCAAGATAGCTCTGGGGCCAACGTCCTGACTTTC.

V gene TRBV19 combines with J gene TRBJ1-4, with D possibly being TRBD1 (6 bases). Trimming removed 4 bases from V and 4 bases from J, with 19 bases in between. The germline gives CDR1 LNHDA, CDR2 SQIVND (reference sequence). This CDR3 has 17 residues. CDR3 sequence reads: CASSTWTEPSSNEKLFF. CDR3 nucleotide sequence: TGTGCCAGTAGTACCTGGACAGAGCCCTCGAGTAATGAAAAACTGTTTTTT. Variable domain in full (rest from reference TRBV19 and TRBJ1-4): DGGITQSPKYLFRKEGQNVTLSCEQNLNHDAMYWYRQDPGQGLRLIYYSQIVNDFQKGDIAEGYSVSREKKESFPLTVTSAQKNPTAFYLCASSTWTEPSSNEKLFFGSGTQLSVL.

This chain joins TRBV27 and TRBJ2-1, with TRBD1 matching over 10 bases. V shed 3 bases, J shed 4 bases, and the junction held 3 bases outside the gene matches. Per the germline V gene, CDR1 is MNHEY and CDR2 is SMNVEV (reference sequence). This CDR3 spans 15 amino acids. CDR3 protein: CASSLGQGPYNEQFF. The CDR3 bases are TGTGCCAGCAGTTTGGGACAGGGGCCTTACAATGAGCAGTTCTTC.

The V call is TRBV7-2, the J call TRBJ2-3; TRBD1 might be the D (5 bases). This CDR3 is built from 18 residues. Trimming cost V 1 base and J 2 bases, with 19 bases left between them. Germline CDR1 SGHTA, CDR2 FQGNSA. The CDR3 DNA reads as TGTGCCAGCAGCTTAGTCCAGGGAAAAGTCGGGTTCACAGATACGCAGTATTTT. Protein product: CASSLVQGKVGFTDTQYF. Full variable domain (rest looked up from reference TRBV7-2 and TRBJ2-3): GAGVSQSPSNKVTEKGKDVELRCDPISGHTALYWYRQSLGQGLEFLIYFQGNSAPDKSGLPSDRFSAERTGGSVSTLTIQRTQQEDSAVYLCASSLVQGKVGFTDTQYFGPGTRLTVL.

On this clone: The sample carries other DNA sequences with the same CDR3. V usage is TRBV19 and J usage is TRBJ2-1; the D gene is possibly TRBD2 (6 bases). The V gene lost 6 bases and the J gene lost 0 bases, with 12 bases spanning the gap. Germline CDR1 is LNHDA and CDR2 is SQIVND (reference sequence). The CDR3 covers 15 residues. The CDR3 region is CASRISGSSYNEQFF. CDR3 sequence (DNA): TGTGCCAGTAGAATTAGCGGAAGCTCCTACAATGAGCAGTTCTTC. Supplemented by reference TRBV19 and TRBJ2-1, the full variable domain reads DGGITQSPKYLFRKEGQNVTLSCEQNLNHDAMYWYRQDPGQGLRLIYYSQIVNDFQKGDIAEGYSVSREKKESFPLTVTSAQKNPTAFYLCASRISGSSYNEQFFGPGTRLTVL.

The chain combines TRBV6-6 with TRBJ1-5; 9 bases are a match to TRBD1. The V gene's germline CDR1 is MNHNY and CDR2 SVGAGI (reference sequence). The CDR3 is made up of 15 amino acids. J gave up 7 bases and V 4 bases, and 8 bases lay outside the gene matches. The chain's CDR3 is CASSSSGQGHQPQHF. Here the CDR3 DNA reads TGTGCCAGCAGTTCCTCGGGACAGGGACACCAGCCCCAGCATTTT.

The V call is TRBV28, the J call TRBJ2-2; no definite D call. CDR1 is MDHEN and CDR2 is SYDVKM in the germline V gene. The CDR3 extends over 12 amino acids. Between the trimmed V and J ends, which lost 2 bases and 6 bases, there was a span of 4 bases. The CDR3 sequence: CASSLISGELFF. The CDR3 DNA sequence: TGTGCCAGCAGTTTAATTTCCGGGGAGCTGTTTTTT.

This chain links TRBV2 with TRBJ2-3; 12 nucleotides match TRBD2. The V and J ends lost 5 bases and 2 bases, in that order; junction bases with no gene match: 8. This CDR3 has 17 residues. Germline CDR1 is SNHLY and CDR2 is FYNNEI. CDR3 coding DNA: TGTGCCAGCAGTAAGGAACGGACTAGCGGGGTCACAGATACGCAGTATTTT. This gives the protein CASSKERTSGVTDTQYF.

J is TRBJ2-7 and V is TRBV19, with 11 positions matching TRBD2. CDR3 size: 15 residues. With 6 bases clipped from V and 3 bases from J, the junction kept 7 bases outside the gene matches. The germline V gene has CDR1 LNHDA and CDR2 SQIVND (reference sequence). In nucleotides, the CDR3 is TGTGCCAGTAGCAAACCGGGACTAGCGGTCTACGAGCAGTACTTC. This gives the protein CASSKPGLAVYEQYF.

The chain has TRBV5-4 and TRBJ2-7; D uncertain. Germline CDR1 SGHNT, CDR2 YYREEE (reference sequence). With 3 bases removed from V and 7 bases from J, the gap between germline ends came to 11 bases. The CDR3 runs to 12 residues. The CDR3 nucleotides read TGTGCCAGCAGCTACATCATAGGGGAGCAGTACTTC. Protein: CASSYIIGEQYF.

The V gene is TRBV19, the J gene TRBJ2-1, with D perhaps TRBD2 (6 bases). Trimming stripped 1 base from V and 4 bases from J, with 11 bases between. The CDR3 has 15 amino acids. Germline V CDR1 and CDR2: LNHDA, SQIVND (reference sequence). The CDR3: CASSIGTTDYNEQFF. The CDR3 coding sequence is TGTGCCAGTAGTATAGGGACTACCGATTACAATGAGCAGTTCTTC.

V usage is TRBV7-9 and J usage is TRBJ2-7; D remains ambiguous. The V end was cut by 2 bases, the J end by 4 bases, with 12 bases between. The CDR3 is 14 amino acids. The V gene's germline CDR1 is SEHNR and CDR2 FQNEAQ (reference sequence). The CDR3 loop is CASSLLPDGYEQYF. The CDR3 coding sequence is TGTGCCAGCAGCTTACTCCCGGATGGTTACGAGCAGTACTTC.

The chain uses TRBV5-5 and TRBJ2-7; 9 bases align to TRBD1. CDR1 and CDR2 from the germline V gene are SGHKS and YYEKEE (reference sequence). CDR3 size: 14 residues. The junction had 3 bases not matched to a gene; V was cut back by 3 bases and J by 2 bases. Here the CDR3 reads CASSWGQGAYEQYF. The CDR3 DNA reads as TGTGCCAGCAGCTGGGGACAGGGAGCCTACGAGCAGTACTTC.

The chain employs TRBV4-1 and TRBJ2-7; 9 bases align to TRBD1. Germline V lookup: CDR1 MGHRA, CDR2 YSYEKL. V shed 4 bases and J 3 bases; nucleotides not matched to a gene: 7. This CDR3 has 15 residues. The CDR3 sequence: CASSPEPGQGYEQYF. The CDR3 nucleotides are TGCGCCAGCAGCCCAGAACCGGGACAGGGCTACGAGCAGTACTTC.

A note on this clone: Other DNA variants within this sample encode the same CDR3. V gene TRBV27 combines with J gene TRBJ2-3; perhaps TRBD2 as D (5 bases). The CDR3 has 14 amino acids. V shed 3 bases and J shed 1 base, with 8 bases lying between them. Per germline, CDR1 MNHEY and CDR2 SMNVEV (reference sequence). The CDR3 sequence: CASSLVRGTDTQYF. CDR3 coding DNA: TGTGCCAGCAGTTTGGTGCGGGGCACAGATACGCAGTATTTT.

The chain combines TRBV9 with TRBJ1-5; 8 positions agree with TRBD1. The CDR3 runs to 15 residues. The germline CDR1 and CDR2 sequences are SGDLS and YYNGEE. With 4 bases clipped from V and 2 bases from J, the junction kept 5 bases outside the gene matches. CDR3 protein: CASSRTGGGNQPQHF. In DNA form, the CDR3 reads TGTGCCAGCAGCAGAACAGGGGGAGGCAATCAGCCCCAGCATTTT.

Only one count was recorded for this clone. V and J are TRBV29-1 and TRBJ2-7; 7 bases match TRBD1. The length of the CDR3 is 13 residues. Germline assignment: CDR1 SQVTM and CDR2 ANQGSEA. V shed 3 bases, J shed 4 bases, and the junction held 6 bases outside the gene matches. The CDR3 nucleotides are TGCAGCGTTGAGCTGGGACAGAATTACGAGCAGTACTTC. It is translated as CSVELGQNYEQYF.

The chain has TRBV28 and TRBJ2-5; TRBD2 matches 16 bases. The ends lost 3 bases at V and 5 bases at J; junction bases unmatched: 6. CDR3 length: 17 residues. Germline CDR1 reads MDHEN; CDR2 reads SYDVKM. The CDR3 sequence: CASSLGLAGGLWETQYF. CDR3 DNA: TGTGCCAGCAGTTTGGGACTAGCGGGAGGGCTTTGGGAGACCCAGTACTTC.

The chain uses TRBV27 and TRBJ2-1; D is tentatively TRBD1 or TRBD2 (5 bases each). This CDR3 spans 13 amino acids. V gave up 5 bases and J gave up 5 bases, with 10 bases separating them. Germline V CDR1 and CDR2: MNHEY, SMNVEV (reference sequence). CDR3 residues: CASSPGTHNEQFF. The CDR3 DNA sequence: TGTGCCAGCAGTCCCGGGACCCACAATGAGCAGTTCTTC.

This chain uses TRBV5-6 with TRBJ2-7; D is possibly TRBD1 (5 bases). Germline V gene data show CDR1 as SGHDT and CDR2 as YYEEEE. Trimming left V 0 bases short and J 2 bases short, with 12 bases between. The CDR3 loop spans 15 amino acids. The chain's CDR3 is CASSLGGTGPYEQYF. DNA for the CDR3: TGTGCCAGCAGCTTGGGGGGCACAGGCCCCTACGAGCAGTACTTC.

This chain links TRBV28 with TRBJ2-1, with D possibly being TRBD1 (6 bases). Looked up from germline, CDR1 is MDHEN and CDR2 is SYDVKM. The ends were cut back, 6 bases at V and 8 bases at J, with 14 bases in the middle. The CDR3 covers 13 residues. The CDR3 DNA reads TGTGCCAGCAGCACTGAATACAGGGATGAGCAGTTCTTC. The encoded protein is CASSTEYRDEQFF.

This clone was recorded only once. The chain links TRBV6-6 to TRBJ2-7; D not certain. Trimming pared 2 bases from V and 4 bases from J, leaving 12 bases between. Germline CDR1 and CDR2: MNHNY and SVGAGI (reference sequence). This CDR3 has 14 residues. CDR3: CASSYLQAGYEQYF. The CDR3 coding sequence is TGTGCCAGCAGTTACCTTCAGGCCGGTTACGAGCAGTACTTC.

The J gene is TRBJ1-2, the V gene TRBV27, with D possibly being TRBD1 (5 bases). From germline, CDR1 is MNHEY and CDR2 SMNVEV (reference sequence). This CDR3 has 13 residues. V was pared by 4 bases and J by 2 bases, with 8 bases between. As DNA, the CDR3 is TGTGCCAGCAGTTGGGGCCCAAACTATGGCTACACCTTC. Encoded protein: CASSWGPNYGYTF.